Below, 26 T cell receptor beta chains from the same sample are listed, as sequenced in a study of T cells in localized non-small cell lung cancer. The assay was immunoSEQ multiplex PCR, and TCRdb's table has in-frame clones only and misses some. The profile shows approximately 41,000 clones, 86% of them singletons. Specimen: peripheral blood mononuclear cells, collected before any cancer treatment. Receptors were obtained from a male donor aged 60 or older with stage II lung adenocarcinoma.

The chain employs TRBV19 and TRBJ1-5, with D possibly being TRBD1 (5 bases). V lost 3 bases and J 1 base, leaving 7 bases between the germline ends. CDR3 length: 14 amino acids. Germline V CDR1 and CDR2: LNHDA, SQIVND (reference sequence). The chain's CDR3 is CASSIRDSNQPQHF. The CDR3 nucleotides read TGTGCCAGTAGTATCAGGGACAGCAATCAGCCCCAGCATTTT.

V is TRBV19 and J is TRBJ2-1; TRBD2 is a possible D gene (6 bases). CDR3 length equals 15 residues. Trimming cost V 1 base and J 7 bases, with 14 bases left between them. Germline V gene data show CDR1 as LNHDA and CDR2 as SQIVND (reference sequence). The CDR3 loop is CASSIAARGRNEQFF. The CDR3 nucleotides read TGTGCCAGTAGTATAGCGGCCCGGGGGAGGAATGAGCAGTTCTTC. The full variable domain, in which reference TRBV19 and TRBJ2-1 provide the parts outside the CDR3, is DGGITQSPKYLFRKEGQNVTLSCEQNLNHDAMYWYRQDPGQGLRLIYYSQIVNDFQKGDIAEGYSVSREKKESFPLTVTSAQKNPTAFYLCASSIAARGRNEQFFGPGTRLTVL.

This clone has just one count. V gene TRBV14 combines with J gene TRBJ2-5; TRBD2 is a possible D gene (7 bases). This CDR3 region has 18 residues. V lost 0 bases to trimming and J lost 5 bases, with 22 bases between them. From germline, CDR1 is SGHDN and CDR2 FVKESK. CDR3 loop: CASSQDFLAERRGETQYF. The CDR3 DNA reads TGTGCCAGCAGCCAAGATTTCCTAGCGGAGAGAAGGGGGGAGACCCAGTACTTC.

This clone has just a few counts. The chain joins TRBV27 to TRBJ1-2, with 7 positions matching TRBD1. Germline CDR1 reads MNHEY; CDR2 reads SMNVEV (reference sequence). Trimming cost V 5 bases and J 8 bases; bases outside gene matches: 8. The CDR3 runs to 13 residues. CDR3: CASSAWTGDGYTF. The CDR3, as DNA: TGTGCCAGCAGTGCCTGGACAGGCGACGGCTACACCTTC.

This sequence joins TRBV9 and TRBJ1-2; D remains unclear. The germline gives CDR1 SGDLS, CDR2 YYNGEE. Trimming took off 0 bases at V and 8 bases at J, with 14 bases between the two ends. The CDR3 spans 14 residues. The CDR3 nucleotides are TGTGCCAGCAGCGTAGCCAAGTCAACGGCGGGCTACACCTTC. The encoded protein is CASSVAKSTAGYTF.

The V and J genes are TRBV7-9 and TRBJ1-2; D gene unclear. Germline CDR1 and CDR2: SEHNR and FQNEAQ (reference sequence). The ends were cut back, 5 bases at V and 8 bases at J, with 18 bases in the middle. This CDR3 is built from 14 residues. CDR3 DNA: TGTGCCAGCAGCCCCCCAGGACCGCGGTTAGGCTACACCTTC. The encoded protein is CASSPPGPRLGYTF.

The chain recombines TRBV7-9 with TRBJ2-6; 9 bases fit TRBD1. The CDR3 loop spans 19 amino acids. In germline, CDR1 is SEHNR, CDR2 FQNEAQ (reference sequence). The ends lost 2 bases at V and 0 bases at J; junction bases unmatched: 8. As DNA, the CDR3 is TGTGCCAGCAGCTTATTACCGGGACAGGGTGACTCTGGGGCCAACGTCCTGACTTTC. It specifies CASSLLPGQGDSGANVLTF. Full variable domain (outside the CDR3, taken from reference TRBV7-9 and TRBJ2-6): DTGVSQNPRHKITKRGQNVTFRCDPISEHNRLYWYRQTLGQGPEFLTYFQNEAQLEKSRLLSDRFSAERPKGSFSTLEIQRTEQGDSAMYLCASSLLPGQGDSGANVLTFGAGSRLTVL.

The chain uses TRBV18 and TRBJ2-6, with D tentatively TRBD1 (6 bases). Germline CDR1 KGHSH, CDR2 LQKENI. The CDR3 loop spans 16 amino acids. V was clipped by 3 bases and J by 2 bases, with 11 bases between them. CDR3 sequence (DNA): TGTGCCAGCTCACCCACCGGACAGACTGGGGCCAACGTCCTGACTTTC. Translating gives CASSPTGQTGANVLTF.

The chain uses TRBV6-1 and TRBJ1-2; 7 bases map to TRBD1. CDR1 and CDR2 (germline): MNHNS, SASEGT. This CDR3 contains 13 residues. The ends lost 5 bases at V and 4 bases at J; junction bases unmatched: 4. CDR3 coding DNA: TGTGCCAGCAGTTTGACAGGGACCTATGGCTACACCTTC. Translated: CASSLTGTYGYTF.

This clone was counted a few times. The chain combines TRBV19 with TRBJ1-5; D may be TRBD1 (5 bases). The germline V gene has CDR1 LNHDA and CDR2 SQIVND (reference sequence). This CDR3 is 15 amino acids long. The ends were cut back, 5 bases at V and 3 bases at J, with 14 bases in the middle. CDR3: CASSSGTGLNQPQHF. The CDR3 coding sequence is TGTGCCAGTAGTTCCGGGACGGGCCTCAATCAGCCCCAGCATTTT.

This chain links TRBV5-1 with TRBJ1-1, with unresolved D. CDR3 length: 13 residues. Germline V gives CDR1 SGHRS, CDR2 YFSETQ. V was trimmed by 7 bases and J by 2 bases, leaving 12 bases between them. The CDR3 DNA sequence: TGCGCCAGCTCCGATGGACCAAACACTGAAGCTTTCTTT. Protein product: CASSDGPNTEAFF.

This clone came up a few times. This chain joins TRBV4-1 and TRBJ2-1, with 8 nucleotides matching TRBD1. The V and J ends lost 5 bases and 6 bases, in that order; junction bases with no gene match: 9. The CDR3 covers 15 residues. The V gene's germline CDR1 is MGHRA and CDR2 YSYEKL. CDR3 sequence reads: CASSFTKQGGNEQFF. In nucleotides, the CDR3 is TGCGCCAGCAGCTTTACCAAACAGGGGGGCAATGAGCAGTTCTTC.

The chain uses TRBV27 and TRBJ2-7; D tentatively reads TRBD1 or TRBD2 (5 bases each). The germline V and J ends were trimmed by 3 bases and 3 bases, with 15 bases remaining between them. The CDR3 spans 15 residues. CDR1 is MNHEY, CDR2 SMNVEV, per germline (reference sequence). The CDR3 DNA follows: TGTGCCAGCAGTTTCGGGACGGTGGGTATCTACGAGCAGTACTTC. Amino acid sequence: CASSFGTVGIYEQYF.

The chain has TRBV19 and TRBJ2-3; D tentatively reads TRBD1 or TRBD2 (5 bases each). V was pared by 8 bases and J by 6 bases, with 21 bases between. Germline lookup yields CDR1 LNHDA and CDR2 SQIVND (reference sequence). CDR3 length equals 15 residues. The CDR3 DNA is TGTGCCAGTGCGGGTCAGTGGGGCATGAGGGATACGCAGTATTTT. Protein product: CASAGQWGMRDTQYF.

This clone was observed a single time. The J gene is TRBJ2-7, the V gene TRBV7-8; possibly TRBD1 for D (6 bases). Trimming cost V 4 bases and J 3 bases, with 13 bases left between them. CDR1 is SGHVS and CDR2 is FQNEAQ in the germline V gene. The CDR3 loop spans 14 amino acids. The CDR3 region is CASSSATGIYEQYF. Here the CDR3 DNA reads TGTGCCAGCAGCTCCGCTACAGGGATCTACGAGCAGTACTTC. Looking up the rest from reference TRBV7-8 and TRBJ2-7 gives the full variable domain: GAGVSQSPRYKVAKRGQDVALRCDPISGHVSLFWYQQALGQGPEFLTYFQNEAQLDKSGLPSDRFFAERPEGSVSTLKIQRTQQEDSAVYLCASSSATGIYEQYFGPGTRLTVT.

The chain carries TRBV6-6 and TRBJ1-2, with D perhaps TRBD1 (6 bases). This CDR3 contains 12 residues. V dropped 5 bases and J dropped 8 bases, with 12 bases sitting between them. Germline CDR1 is MNHNY and CDR2 is SVGAGI (reference sequence). CDR3: CASSPRGGGYTF. CDR3 nucleotides: TGTGCCAGCAGTCCCAGGGGTGGGGGCTACACCTTC.

The chain has TRBV30 and TRBJ1-5; D gene unclear. V lost 0 bases to trimming and J lost 6 bases, with 12 bases between them. The CDR3 is 14 amino acids. From germline, CDR1 is GTSNPN and CDR2 SVGIG (reference sequence). CDR3 coding DNA: TGTGCCTGGAGTGTAGAGACCGGGATTCAGCCCCAGCATTTT. It specifies CAWSVETGIQPQHF.

J is TRBJ2-3 and V is TRBV5-6; no clear D gene. Trimming pared 2 bases from V and 6 bases from J, leaving 4 bases between. The germline V gene has CDR1 SGHDT and CDR2 YYEEEE. The CDR3 is 11 residues long. CDR3 sequence reads: CASSFGDTQYF. CDR3 in DNA: TGTGCCAGCAGCTTCGGGGATACGCAGTATTTT.

The V call is TRBV18, the J call TRBJ1-1; D is undetermined. Trimming took off 3 bases at V and 3 bases at J, with 14 bases between the two ends. Germline loops: CDR1 KGHSH, CDR2 LQKENI. The CDR3 extends over 15 amino acids. The CDR3 region is CASSPPAGLDTEAFF. In nucleotides, the CDR3 is TGTGCCAGCTCACCCCCAGCGGGCCTCGACACTGAAGCTTTCTTT.

This chain connects TRBV5-1 to TRBJ2-7; 12 positions agree with TRBD1. The J segment lost 7 bases and the V segment lost 4 bases, leaving 12 bases of the junction unmatched. The CDR3 is 16 amino acids. The germline gives CDR1 SGHRS, CDR2 YFSETQ. CDR3 sequence (DNA): TGCGCCAGCAGCCCTCAGGAGGGACAGGGGGCGAGGGAGCAGTACTTC. Protein sequence: CASSPQEGQGAREQYF.

The V call is TRBV7-2, the J call TRBJ1-5; 9 bases match TRBD1. CDR1 and CDR2 from the germline V gene are SGHTA and FQGNSA. J was trimmed by 5 bases and V by 3 bases; bases with no gene match: 8. The CDR3 is 16 residues long. The CDR3 reads CASSFTPGQGYQPQHF. The CDR3 coding sequence is TGTGCCAGCAGCTTCACCCCGGGACAGGGATATCAGCCCCAGCATTTT.

This clone was seen a handful of times. J is TRBJ2-1 and V is TRBV18; 8 bases fit TRBD2. Germline V CDR1 and CDR2: KGHSH, LQKENI. CDR3 length equals 14 residues. Losses at the gene ends were 1 base for V and 8 bases for J; bases not matched to a gene: 4. The CDR3: CASSPRAGGDEQFF. In DNA form, the CDR3 reads TGTGCCAGCTCACCACGGGCGGGGGGTGATGAGCAGTTCTTC.

V and J are TRBV7-8 and TRBJ2-3; 9 nucleotides match TRBD2. The ends lost 3 bases at V and 2 bases at J; junction bases unmatched: 3. Germline assignment: CDR1 SGHVS and CDR2 FQNEAQ. CDR3 size: 15 residues. In DNA form, the CDR3 reads TGTGCCAGCAGCTTCCTAGCGGGACTCACAGATACGCAGTATTTT. Its translation: CASSFLAGLTDTQYF.

The rearrangement uses TRBV9 and TRBJ2-5; tentative D call: TRBD2 (6 bases). Trimming stripped 4 bases from V and 7 bases from J, with 17 bases between. The CDR3 length is 14 residues. In germline, CDR1 is SGDLS, CDR2 YYNGEE. CDR3 sequence reads: CASSSNIREATQYF. CDR3 DNA sequence: TGTGCCAGCAGCTCCAACATAAGGGAGGCGACCCAGTACTTC.

About this clone itself: The junction departs from the called germline gene at one end, perhaps through a read error. The V call is TRBV7-9, the J call TRBJ1-2; TRBD1 agrees at 7 bases. The CDR3 is 13 residues long. Germline V gene data show CDR1 as SEHNR and CDR2 as FQNEAQ (reference sequence). Here the CDR3 DNA reads TGTGACAGCAGCTTAGCCTGGGACAGCCCATTCCCTTTC. It is translated as CDSSLAWDSPFPF. Based on the CDR3 plus reference TRBV7-9 and TRBJ1-2, the full variable domain is DTGVSQNPRHKITKRGQNVTFRCDPISEHNRLYWYRQTLGQGPEFLTYFQNEAQLEKSRLLSDRFSAERPKGSFSTLEIQRTEQGDSAMYLCDSSLAWDSPFPFGSGTRLTVV.

A remark on this clone: Within the sample, other DNA sequences also encode this same CDR3. CDR3 loop: CASSRDRATDTQYF. CDR3 DNA: TGCGCCAGCAGCCGGGACAGGGCCACAGATACGCAGTATTTT. This chain joins TRBV5-1 and TRBJ2-3, with TRBD1 matching 9 bases. V shed 4 bases, J shed 2 bases, and the junction held 2 bases outside the gene matches. This CDR3 contains 14 residues. Germline CDR1 reads SGHRS; CDR2 reads YFSETQ.